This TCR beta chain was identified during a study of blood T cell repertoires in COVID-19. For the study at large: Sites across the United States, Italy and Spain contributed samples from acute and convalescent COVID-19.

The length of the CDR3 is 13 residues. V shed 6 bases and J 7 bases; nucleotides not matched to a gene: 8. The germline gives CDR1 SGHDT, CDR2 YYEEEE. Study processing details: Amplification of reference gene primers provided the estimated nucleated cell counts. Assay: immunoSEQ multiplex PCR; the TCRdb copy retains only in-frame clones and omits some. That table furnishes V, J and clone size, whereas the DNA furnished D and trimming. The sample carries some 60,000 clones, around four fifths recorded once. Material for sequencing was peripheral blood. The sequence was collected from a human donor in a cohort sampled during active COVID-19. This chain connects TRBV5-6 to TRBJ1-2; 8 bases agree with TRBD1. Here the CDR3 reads CASIRTGIGGYTF. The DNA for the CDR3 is TGTGCCAGCATCCGGACAGGGATTGGTGGCTACACCTTC.